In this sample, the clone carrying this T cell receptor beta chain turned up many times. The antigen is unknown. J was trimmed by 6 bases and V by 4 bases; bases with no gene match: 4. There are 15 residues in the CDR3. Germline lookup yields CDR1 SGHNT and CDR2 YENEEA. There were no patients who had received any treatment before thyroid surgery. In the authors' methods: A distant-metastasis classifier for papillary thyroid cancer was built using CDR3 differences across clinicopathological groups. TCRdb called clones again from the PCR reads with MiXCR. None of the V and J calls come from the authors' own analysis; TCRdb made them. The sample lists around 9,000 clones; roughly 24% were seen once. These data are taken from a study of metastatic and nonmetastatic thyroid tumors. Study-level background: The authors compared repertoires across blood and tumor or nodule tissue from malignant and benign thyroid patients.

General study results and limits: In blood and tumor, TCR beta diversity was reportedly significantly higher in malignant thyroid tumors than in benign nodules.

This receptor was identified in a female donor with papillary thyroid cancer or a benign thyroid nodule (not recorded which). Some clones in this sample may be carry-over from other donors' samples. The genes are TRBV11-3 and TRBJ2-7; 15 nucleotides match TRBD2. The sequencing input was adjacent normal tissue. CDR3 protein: CASSSGLAGGLEQYF. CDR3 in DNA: TGTGCCAGCAGCTCGGGACTAGCGGGAGGTCTCGAGCAGTACTTC.